Following are 5 T cell receptor beta chains from one sample sequenced in a study of T cell responses to AZD1222 COVID-19 vaccine (dated by TCRdb to the early 2020s). According to the study, the label for this sample's time point signals: about 28 days (+/-7) after the second vaccine dose. The treatment or condition label, read with the paper, signifies: meningococcal conjugate vaccine given as trial control. The method was the immunoSEQ multiplex PCR assay. Sourced from immuneACCESS, this table was stored by TCRdb with only in-frame sequences that have V and J called. A share of the clones is absent; for the studies checked, an unresolved V gene accounts for under half, and the remainder has no known explanation. The sample table lists some 150,000 clones, approximately 85% of them with a count of one. 7.9% of the sample goes to the ten largest clones. The source was peripheral blood, collected 28 days after the second dose of the MenACWY control vaccine. The receptors were sampled from an adult who received the MenACWY meningococcal vaccine as a control.

The chain is built from TRBV7-2 and TRBJ1-5; 7 nucleotides line up with TRBD1. With V trimmed by 1 base and J by 6 bases, 6 bases remained unmatched. The length of the CDR3 is 15 residues. Germline CDR1 is SGHTA and CDR2 is FQGNSA. The CDR3 region is CASSLGQGGGQPQHF. CDR3 DNA: TGTGCCAGCAGCTTAGGCCAGGGGGGAGGTCAGCCCCAGCATTTT.

This clone showed up just a few times. The genes are TRBV6-2 or TRBV6-3 and TRBJ1-3, with D unclear. This CDR3 contains 13 residues. Deletions cut 2 bases from V and 9 bases from J, with 11 bases between. CDR1 is MNHEY and CDR2 is SVGEGT in the germline V gene. As DNA, the CDR3 is TGTGCCAGCAGTTACCTGACGGGAGGCACCATATATTTT. Amino acid sequence: CASSYLTGGTIYF.

V is TRBV2 and J is TRBJ1-2; weak D call: TRBD1 (6 bases). The CDR3 is 13 amino acids. Germline V lookup: CDR1 SNHLY, CDR2 FYNNEI. With 0 bases removed from V and 13 bases from J, the gap between germline ends came to 15 bases. In DNA form, the CDR3 reads TGTGCCAGCAGTGAAGCGGGGGGGCTCCGGGGCACCTTC. Its translation: CASSEAGGLRGTF.

The genes are TRBV7-8 and TRBJ2-1; possible D gene TRBD1, 7 bases. V dropped 1 base and J dropped 8 bases, with 15 bases sitting between them. Germline V lookup: CDR1 SGHVS, CDR2 FQNEAQ. The CDR3 spans 15 residues. DNA of the CDR3: TGTGCCAGCAGCTTAGACAGGGGACTGATCCATGAGCAGTTCTTC. This translates into CASSLDRGLIHEQFF. The full variable domain, its missing parts supplied by reference TRBV7-8 and TRBJ2-1, is GAGVSQSPRYKVAKRGQDVALRCDPISGHVSLFWYQQALGQGPEFLTYFQNEAQLDKSGLPSDRFFAERPEGSVSTLKIQRTQQEDSAVYLCASSLDRGLIHEQFFGPGTRLTVL.

The chain recombines TRBV9 with TRBJ2-7; 11 bases are shared with TRBD1. From germline, CDR1 is SGDLS and CDR2 YYNGEE. Germline trimming cut 4 bases from V and 4 bases from J; bases unmatched to any gene: 10. This CDR3 has 16 residues. The DNA of the CDR3 is TGTGCCAGCAGCCCCCGGACAGGGGGCCCGATTTACGAGCAGTACTTC. Its translation: CASSPRTGGPIYEQYF.